This record covers a single TCR beta chain. Its antigen is not identified. The CDR3 length is 13 residues. Trimming took off 8 bases at V and 1 base at J, with 12 bases between the two ends. Per germline, CDR1 SGDLS and CDR2 YYNGEE. The data were produced by immunoSEQ multiplex PCR, yet TCRdb's version contains in-frame clones alone and is incomplete. The top ten clones hold about 0.35% of a sample with fewer than 1.8 million clones, approximately 98.5% of them seen once. These data originate in a study of shared clonotypes between healthy human individuals. Study-level results: Donor clonotype sharing was expected to depend on sequencing depth.

Study donors comprised healthy, HIV-negative adults devoid of recent acute infection or vaccination. The sample consisted of naive CD4+ T cells sorted from blood. The sample's subset: CD45RA+ positively selected. The chain combines TRBV9 with TRBJ1-1; D is unclear. The receptor's source is a man aged 25-45 years in good health. In DNA form, the CDR3 reads TGTGCCAGTACTAATCGAGAGAACACTGAAGCTTTCTTT. It translates to CASTNRENTEAFF.